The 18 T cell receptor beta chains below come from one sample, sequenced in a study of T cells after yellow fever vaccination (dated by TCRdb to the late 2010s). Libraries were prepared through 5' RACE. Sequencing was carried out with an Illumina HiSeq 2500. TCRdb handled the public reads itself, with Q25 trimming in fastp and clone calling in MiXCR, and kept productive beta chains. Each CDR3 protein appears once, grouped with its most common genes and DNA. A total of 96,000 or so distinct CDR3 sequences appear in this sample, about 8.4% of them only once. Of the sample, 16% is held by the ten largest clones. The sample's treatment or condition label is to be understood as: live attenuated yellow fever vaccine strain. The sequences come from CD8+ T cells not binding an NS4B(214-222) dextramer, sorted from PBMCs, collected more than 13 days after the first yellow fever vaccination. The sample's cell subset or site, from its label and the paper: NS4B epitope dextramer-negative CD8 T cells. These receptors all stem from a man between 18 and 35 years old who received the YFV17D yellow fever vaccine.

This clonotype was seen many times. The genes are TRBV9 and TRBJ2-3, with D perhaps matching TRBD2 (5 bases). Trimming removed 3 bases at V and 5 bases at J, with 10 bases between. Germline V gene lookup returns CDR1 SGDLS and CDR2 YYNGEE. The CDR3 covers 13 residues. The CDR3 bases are TGTGCCAGCAGCGGACCACTAGTAGATACGCAGTATTTT. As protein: CASSGPLVDTQYF.

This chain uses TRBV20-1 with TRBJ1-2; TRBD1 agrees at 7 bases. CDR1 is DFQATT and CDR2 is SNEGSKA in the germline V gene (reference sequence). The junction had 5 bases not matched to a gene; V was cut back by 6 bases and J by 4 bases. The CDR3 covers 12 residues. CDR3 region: CSANRQGYGYTF. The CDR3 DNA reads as TGCAGTGCCAACCGACAGGGCTATGGCTACACCTTC.

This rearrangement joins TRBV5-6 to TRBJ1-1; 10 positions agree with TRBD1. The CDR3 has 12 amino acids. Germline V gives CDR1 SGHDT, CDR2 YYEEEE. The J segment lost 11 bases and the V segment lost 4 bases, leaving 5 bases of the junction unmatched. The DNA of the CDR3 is TGTGCCAGCAGCGAGGGACAGGGGAAGGCTTTCTTT. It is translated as CASSEGQGKAFF.

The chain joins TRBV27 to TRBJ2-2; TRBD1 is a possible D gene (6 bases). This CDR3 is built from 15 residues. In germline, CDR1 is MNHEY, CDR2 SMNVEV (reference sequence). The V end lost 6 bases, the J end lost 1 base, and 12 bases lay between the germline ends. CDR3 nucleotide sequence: TGTGCCAGCAGCCACAGGGCTTGGAACACCGGGGAGCTGTTTTTT. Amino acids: CASSHRAWNTGELFF.

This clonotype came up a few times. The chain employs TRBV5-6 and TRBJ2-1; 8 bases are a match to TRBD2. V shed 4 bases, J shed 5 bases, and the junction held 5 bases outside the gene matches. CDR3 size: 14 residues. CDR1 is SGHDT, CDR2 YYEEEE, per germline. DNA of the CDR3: TGTGCCAGCAGCCTGGGACTAGGAAACAATGAGCAGTTCTTC. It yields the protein CASSLGLGNNEQFF. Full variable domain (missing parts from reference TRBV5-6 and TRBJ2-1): DAGVTQSPTHLIKTRGQQVTLRCSPKSGHDTVSWYQQALGQGPQFIFQYYEEEERQRGNFPDRFSGHQFPNYSSELNVNALLLGDSALYLCASSLGLGNNEQFFGPGTRLTVL.

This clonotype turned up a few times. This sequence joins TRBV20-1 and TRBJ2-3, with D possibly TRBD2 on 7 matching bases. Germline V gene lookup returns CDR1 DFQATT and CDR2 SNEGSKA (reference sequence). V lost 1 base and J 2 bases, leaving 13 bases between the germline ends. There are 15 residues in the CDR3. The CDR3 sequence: CSARARGGNTDTQYF. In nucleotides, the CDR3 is TGCAGTGCTAGAGCTAGGGGGGGGAACACAGATACGCAGTATTTT.

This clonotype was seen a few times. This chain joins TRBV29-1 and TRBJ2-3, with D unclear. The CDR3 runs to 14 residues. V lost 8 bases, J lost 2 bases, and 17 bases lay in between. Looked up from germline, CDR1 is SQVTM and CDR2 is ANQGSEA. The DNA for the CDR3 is TGCAGCCCCCGTTTTTCGGAGTCCACAGATACGCAGTATTTT. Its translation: CSPRFSESTDTQYF.

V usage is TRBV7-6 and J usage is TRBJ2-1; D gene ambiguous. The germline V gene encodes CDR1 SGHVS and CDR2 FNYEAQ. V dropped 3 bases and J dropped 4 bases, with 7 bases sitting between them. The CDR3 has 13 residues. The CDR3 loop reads CASSFGLYNEQFF. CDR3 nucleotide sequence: TGTGCCAGCAGCTTTGGGCTTTACAATGAGCAGTTCTTC.

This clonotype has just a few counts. CDR3 sequence (DNA): TGTGCCAGCAGTTTTTCTTGGGGTGAAAAACTGTTTTTT. This sequence encodes CASSFSWGEKLFF. The chain carries TRBV12-3 or TRBV12-4 and TRBJ1-4; no definite D call. The V end lost 3 bases, the J end lost 7 bases, and 9 bases lay between the germline ends. CDR3 length: 13 amino acids.

CDR3 protein: CASFPLENTEAFF. CDR3 nucleotide sequence: TGCGCCAGCTTCCCTTTGGAGAACACTGAAGCTTTCTTT. This chain connects TRBV5-1 to TRBJ1-1; D call uncertain. This CDR3 has 13 residues. V was pared by 7 bases and J by 1 base, with 11 bases between. Per the germline V gene, CDR1 is SGHRS and CDR2 is YFSETQ.

The CDR3 region is CASSVLDFQNTGELFF. The CDR3 coding sequence is TGTGCCAGCAGTGTACTAGACTTCCAGAACACCGGGGAGCTGTTTTTT. V gene TRBV12-3 or TRBV12-4 combines with J gene TRBJ2-2; perhaps TRBD2 as D (5 bases). The CDR3 extends over 16 amino acids. The V end was cut by 5 bases, the J end by 1 base, with 14 bases between.

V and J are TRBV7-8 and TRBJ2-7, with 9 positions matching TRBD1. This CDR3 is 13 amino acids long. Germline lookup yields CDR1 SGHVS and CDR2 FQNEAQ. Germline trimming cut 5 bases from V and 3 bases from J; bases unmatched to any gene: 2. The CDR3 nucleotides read TGTGCCAGCAGCGGGACAGGGATCTACGAGCAGTACTTC. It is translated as CASSGTGIYEQYF.

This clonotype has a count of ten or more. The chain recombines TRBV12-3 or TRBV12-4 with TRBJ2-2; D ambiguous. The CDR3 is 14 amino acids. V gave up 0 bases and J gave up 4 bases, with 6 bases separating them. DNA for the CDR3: TGTGCCAGCAGTTTAGCAGCCCCCACCGGGGAGCTGTTTTTT. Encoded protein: CASSLAAPTGELFF.

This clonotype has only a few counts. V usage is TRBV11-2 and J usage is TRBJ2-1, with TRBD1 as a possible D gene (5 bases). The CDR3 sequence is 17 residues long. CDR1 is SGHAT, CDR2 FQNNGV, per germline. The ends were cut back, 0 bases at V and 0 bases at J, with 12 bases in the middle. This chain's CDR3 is CASSLEWGTSSYNEQFF. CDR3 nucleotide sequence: TGTGCCAGCAGCTTAGAATGGGGCACGAGCTCCTACAATGAGCAGTTCTTC. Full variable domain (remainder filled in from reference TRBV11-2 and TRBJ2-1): EAGVAQSPRYKIIEKRQSVAFWCNPISGHATLYWYQQILGQGPKLLIQFQNNGVVDDSQLPKDRFSAERLKGVDSTLKIQPAKLEDSAVYLCASSLEWGTSSYNEQFFGPGTRLTVL.

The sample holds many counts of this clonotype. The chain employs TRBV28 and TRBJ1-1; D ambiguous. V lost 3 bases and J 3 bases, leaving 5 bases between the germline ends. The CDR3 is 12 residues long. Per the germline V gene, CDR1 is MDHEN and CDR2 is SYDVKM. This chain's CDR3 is CASSFGDTEAFF. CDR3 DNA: TGTGCCAGCAGTTTCGGGGACACTGAAGCTTTCTTT.

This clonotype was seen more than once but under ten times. CDR3 DNA sequence: TGTGCCAGCAGTAAGACTAGCGGTCAAGAGACCCAGTACTTC. This sequence encodes CASSKTSGQETQYF. The chain recombines TRBV12-3 or TRBV12-4 with TRBJ2-5, with 9 bases aligning to TRBD2. The length of the CDR3 is 14 residues. With 5 bases clipped from V and 2 bases from J, the junction kept 3 bases outside the gene matches.

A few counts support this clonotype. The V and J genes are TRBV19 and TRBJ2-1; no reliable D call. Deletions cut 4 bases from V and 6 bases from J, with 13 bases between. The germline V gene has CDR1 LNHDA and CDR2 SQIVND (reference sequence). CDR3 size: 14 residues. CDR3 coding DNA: TGTGCCAGTAGTAGATGCTGTTCCGGCAATGAGCAGTTCTTC. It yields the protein CASSRCCSGNEQFF.

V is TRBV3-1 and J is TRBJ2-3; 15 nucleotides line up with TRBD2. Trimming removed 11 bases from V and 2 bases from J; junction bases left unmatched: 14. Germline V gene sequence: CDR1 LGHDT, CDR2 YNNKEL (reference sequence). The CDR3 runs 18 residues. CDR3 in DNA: TGTGCCTGCTGCCCCGACGGGACTAGCGGGGGGTACACAGATACGCAGTATTTT. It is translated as CACCPDGTSGGYTDTQYF.